The present entry profiles one T cell receptor beta chain with its context. Other nucleotide sequences from this sample produce the same CDR3. Seattle researchers signed up patients amid active infection and tracked them longitudinally. The sample comes from a study of blood T cell repertoires in COVID-19. Background on the study: T cells, B-cell-depleted T cells, or PBMCs supplied cDNA or gDNA.

TCRdb's copy holds only in-frame clones and misses some; the assay was immunoSEQ multiplex PCR. There are about 360,000 clones in the sample; 75% to 90% occur only once, and roughly 6.6% lies in the top ten. This CDR3 has 12 residues. V shed 5 bases and J shed 3 bases, with 6 bases lying between them. Source material: peripheral blood. The receptor was derived from a woman aged 55-69 years with COVID-19, enrolled during active disease. The gene calls are TRBV12-3 or TRBV12-4 and TRBJ2-3; D gene unclear. The CDR3 nucleotides are TGTGCCAGCAGTCCCGGGACAGATACGCAGTATTTT. It specifies CASSPGTDTQYF.